One sample yielded the 8 T cell receptor beta chains listed below, sequenced in a study of OX40 agonist ivuxolimab in advanced cancers. Assay: immunoSEQ multiplex PCR; the TCRdb copy retains only in-frame clones and omits some. The table lists 50,000 to 75,000 clones, about 89% of them singletons. Sequencing was performed on CD4+ or CD8+ T cells sorted from blood, taken in a trial of the OX40 agonist ivuxolimab. The source of these receptors is an adult with an advanced solid tumor such as melanoma, head and neck, liver or kidney cancer.

The chain carries TRBV15 and TRBJ2-5; 7 nucleotides line up with TRBD1. V shed 4 bases, J shed 2 bases, and the junction held 1 base outside the gene matches. The CDR3 runs to 13 residues. The V gene's germline CDR1 is LNHNV and CDR2 YYDKDF (reference sequence). CDR3 DNA: TGTGCCACCAGCAAGGACAGGCAAGAGACCCAGTACTTC. Residues: CATSKDRQETQYF.

This chain joins TRBV30 and TRBJ1-5, with 7 bases matching TRBD1. The CDR3 is 15 amino acids. CDR1 and CDR2 (germline): GTSNPN, SVGIG (reference sequence). V gave up 1 base and J gave up 4 bases; unmatched junction bases: 7. CDR3 protein: CAWSGNGQANQPQHF. In DNA form, the CDR3 reads TGTGCCTGGAGTGGGAACGGACAGGCAAATCAGCCCCAGCATTTT.

The DNA for the CDR3 is TGCGCCAGCAGCCAAGATTGGGGACAGGCTGATGAAAAACTGTTTTTT. It translates to CASSQDWGQADEKLFF. The chain joins TRBV4-3 to TRBJ1-4, with TRBD1 identical over 8 bases. Germline lookup yields CDR1 LGHNA and CDR2 YSLEER. This CDR3 has 16 residues. V lost 0 bases and J lost 6; bases outside the gene matches: 6.

The chain uses TRBV10-3 and TRBJ1-4, with a weak D call TRBD1 (6 bases). The germline CDR1 and CDR2 sequences are ENHRY and SYGVKD. The CDR3 loop spans 13 amino acids. Trimming shortened V by 3 bases and J by 8 bases, and 10 bases separated the two germline ends. The CDR3 region has the DNA TGTGCCATCAGTGACAGGGGTGGCGAAAAACTGTTTTTT. It is translated as CAISDRGGEKLFF.

V is TRBV6-6 and J is TRBJ1-6; weak D call: TRBD1 (5 bases). The germline V gene encodes CDR1 MNHNY and CDR2 SVGAGI (reference sequence). The CDR3 contains 15 residues. V was trimmed by 2 bases and J by 6 bases, leaving 11 bases between them. CDR3 protein: CASSYEGGANSPLHF. In DNA form, the CDR3 reads TGTGCCAGCAGTTACGAGGGAGGGGCTAATTCACCCCTCCACTTT.

V and J are TRBV28 and TRBJ1-5; TRBD1 aligns across 10 bases. The V gene end was trimmed by 5 bases and the J gene end by 6 bases; junction bases not matched to a gene: 16. This CDR3 spans 18 amino acids. Germline V gene data show CDR1 as MDHEN and CDR2 as SYDVKM. As DNA, the CDR3 is TGTGCCAGCAGTCCTACCGTTCGGGACAGGGGTTATGTTCAGCCCCAGCATTTT. Its protein product is CASSPTVRDRGYVQPQHF.

The chain recombines TRBV11-2 with TRBJ2-7, with 8 bases identical to TRBD1. Germline CDR1 is SGHAT and CDR2 is FQNNGV. Losses at the gene ends were 1 base for V and 4 bases for J; bases not matched to a gene: 6. This CDR3 is 15 amino acids long. The CDR3 spells CASSLAGGLRYEQYF. CDR3 bases: TGTGCCAGCAGCTTAGCAGGGGGCCTACGATACGAGCAGTACTTC.

The chain has TRBV5-1 and TRBJ2-5; a weak D match, TRBD2 (5 bases). Trimming removed 6 bases at V and 0 bases at J, with 12 bases between. CDR1 is SGHRS and CDR2 is YFSETQ in the germline V gene. This CDR3 has 14 residues. The CDR3 protein is CASKERTDQETQYF. The CDR3 coding sequence is TGCGCCAGCAAGGAGCGGACTGACCAAGAGACCCAGTACTTC.